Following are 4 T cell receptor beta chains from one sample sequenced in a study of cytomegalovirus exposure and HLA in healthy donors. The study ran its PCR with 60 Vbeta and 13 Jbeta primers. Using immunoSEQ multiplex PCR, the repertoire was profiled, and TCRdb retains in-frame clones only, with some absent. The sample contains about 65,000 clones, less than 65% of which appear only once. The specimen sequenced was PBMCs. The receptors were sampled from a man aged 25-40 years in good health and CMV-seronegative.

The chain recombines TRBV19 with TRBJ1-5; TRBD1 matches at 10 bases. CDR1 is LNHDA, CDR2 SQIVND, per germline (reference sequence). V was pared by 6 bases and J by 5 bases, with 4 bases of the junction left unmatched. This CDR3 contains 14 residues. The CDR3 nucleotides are TGTGCCAGTAGCGGGACAGGGGCCCATCAGCCCCAGCATTTT. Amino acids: CASSGTGAHQPQHF.

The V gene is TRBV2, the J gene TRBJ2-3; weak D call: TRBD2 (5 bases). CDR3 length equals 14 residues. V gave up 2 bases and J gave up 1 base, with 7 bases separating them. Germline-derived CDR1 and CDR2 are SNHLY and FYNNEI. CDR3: CASSESGGTDTQYF. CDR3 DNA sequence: TGTGCCAGCAGTGAAAGCGGAGGCACAGATACGCAGTATTTT.

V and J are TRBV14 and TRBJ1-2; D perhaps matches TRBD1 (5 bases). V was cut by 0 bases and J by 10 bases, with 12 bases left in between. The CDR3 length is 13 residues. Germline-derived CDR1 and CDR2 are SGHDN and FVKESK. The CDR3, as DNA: TGTGCCAGCAGCCAAGAGTCCAGGGATGTCTACACCTTC. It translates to CASSQESRDVYTF.

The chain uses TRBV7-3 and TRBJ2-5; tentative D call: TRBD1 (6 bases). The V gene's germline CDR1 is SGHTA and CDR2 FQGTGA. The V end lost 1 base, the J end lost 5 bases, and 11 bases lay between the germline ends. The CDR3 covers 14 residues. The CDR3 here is CASSLIGGSETQYF. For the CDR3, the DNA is TGTGCCAGCAGCTTAATAGGGGGAAGCGAGACCCAGTACTTC.